The 10 T cell receptor beta chains listed next were all sequenced from one sample in a study of CD8+ T cells in alopecia areata. Following extraction, RNA underwent reverse transcription to cDNA, which served as the sequencing template. Profiling relied on immunoSEQ multiplex PCR, and the TCRdb table lists in-frame clones only, not all of them. The table includes about 150,000 clones, around 55% detected once. The sequencing here drew on CD8+ T cells sorted from blood, taken at week 0. These receptors came from a human donor with alopecia areata.

The chain carries TRBV25-1 and TRBJ1-1; D is unresolved. CDR3 length: 11 amino acids. Germline CDR1 is MGHDK and CDR2 is SYGVNS. Trimming took 6 bases from V and 8 from J, leaving 10 bases between them. The CDR3 DNA follows: TGTGCCAGCAGGGATGGGTACGAAGCTTTCTTT. Translated: CASRDGYEAFF.

This sequence joins TRBV20-1 and TRBJ1-4, with no clear D. V was cut by 5 bases and J by 11 bases, with 9 bases left in between. CDR1 is DFQATT and CDR2 is SNEGSKA in the germline V gene (reference sequence). This CDR3 has 10 residues. CDR3 sequence (DNA): TGCAGTGCTCCTCAGTGGAAACTGTTTTTT. This codes for CSAPQWKLFF.

The chain is built from TRBV11-2 and TRBJ2-7; 7 nucleotides align to TRBD1. CDR1 SGHAT and CDR2 FQNNGV come from the germline V gene. V lost 5 bases and J lost 6; bases outside the gene matches: 4. The CDR3 spans 12 residues. The CDR3 bases are TGTGCCAGCAGCAAGGACAGGCCCGAGCAGTACTTC. Its protein product is CASSKDRPEQYF. The complete variable domain, with remaining parts taken from reference TRBV11-2 and TRBJ2-7, reads EAGVAQSPRYKIIEKRQSVAFWCNPISGHATLYWYQQILGQGPKLLIQFQNNGVVDDSQLPKDRFSAERLKGVDSTLKIQPAKLEDSAVYLCASSKDRPEQYFGPGTRLTVT.

The sample holds many counts of this clone. This chain links TRBV9 with TRBJ2-1; 13 nucleotides align to TRBD2. Germline-derived CDR1 and CDR2 are SGDLS and YYNGEE. This CDR3 comprises 14 residues. V shed 3 bases and J 6 bases; nucleotides not matched to a gene: 0. This chain's CDR3 is CASSGTSGGNEQFF. As DNA, the CDR3 is TGTGCCAGCAGCGGGACTAGCGGGGGCAATGAGCAGTTCTTC.

In this sample, this clone turned up a few times. This chain joins TRBV29-1 and TRBJ2-2; no reliable D call. Germline lookup yields CDR1 SQVTM and CDR2 ANQGSEA. This CDR3 spans 13 amino acids. V lost 0 bases and J 7 bases, leaving 9 bases between the germline ends. CDR3 sequence (DNA): TGCAGCGTTGAAGATCGGCAAAGCGGGGAGCTGTTTTTT. Its translation: CSVEDRQSGELFF.

This clone was seen only once. This sequence joins TRBV4-1 and TRBJ2-7; 8 bases fit TRBD1. The J segment lost 4 bases and the V segment lost 1 base, leaving 6 bases of the junction unmatched. This CDR3 contains 15 residues. Germline values: CDR1 MGHRA, CDR2 YSYEKL. CDR3 nucleotides: TGCGCCAGCAGCCAAGCTTCGGACAGGGTATACGAGCAGTACTTC. Its protein is CASSQASDRVYEQYF.

This chain uses TRBV13 with TRBJ2-7; D possibly corresponds to TRBD2 (5 bases). The CDR3 length is 13 residues. Per the germline V gene, CDR1 is PRHDT and CDR2 is FYEKMQ (reference sequence). The V and J ends lost 2 bases and 3 bases respectively, with 8 bases between them. CDR3 protein: CASSLQAGYEQYF. CDR3 nucleotides: TGTGCCAGCAGCTTACAGGCGGGCTACGAGCAGTACTTC.

V gene TRBV6-1 combines with J gene TRBJ2-5, with D perhaps being TRBD1 or TRBD2 (5 bases each). V was shortened by 7 bases and J by 4 bases, with 13 bases between the two germline ends. Germline V lookup: CDR1 MNHNS, CDR2 SASEGT. The length of the CDR3 is 13 residues. The chain's CDR3 is CASISGPRETQYF. The CDR3 nucleotides are TGTGCCAGCATCTCGGGGCCAAGAGAGACCCAGTACTTC.

V gene TRBV13 combines with J gene TRBJ1-2; 10 bases map to TRBD1. Germline lookup yields CDR1 PRHDT and CDR2 FYEKMQ (reference sequence). The V gene end was trimmed by 2 bases and the J gene end by 3 bases; junction bases not matched to a gene: 3. The CDR3 is 15 amino acids. In DNA, the CDR3 is TGTGCCAGCAGCTTAAAGGGGACAGGGGACTATGGCTACACCTTC. Translated: CASSLKGTGDYGYTF.

The sample holds a few counts of this clone. The rearrangement links TRBV7-3 to TRBJ2-1; D is perhaps TRBD2 (5 bases). The V gene lost 5 bases and the J gene lost 7 bases, with 9 bases spanning the gap. The CDR3 sequence is 12 residues long. Looked up from germline, CDR1 is SGHTA and CDR2 is FQGTGA. The CDR3 nucleotides read TGTGCCAGCAGCGCAACGGGGAATGAGCAGTTCTTC. This encodes CASSATGNEQFF.